The clone carrying this T cell receptor beta chain has at least ten counts. The junction differs from germline at one of its ends, possibly a read error. For the library, individual cDNA molecules each received unique molecular identifiers. MiXCR, run by TCRdb on the RACE reads, gives a single entry per CDR3 protein. This table has about 98,000 distinct CDR3 sequences, under 14% appearing once. Noted time point: pre-sensitization, week 0. Specified treatment: therapeutic diphenylcyclopropenone sensitization with weekly scalp DPC. There are 12 residues in the CDR3. Looked up from germline, CDR1 is SGHTA and CDR2 is FQGNSA. The data stem from a study of human T cells and chemical hapten exposure. Across the whole study: Skin on the upper inner arm, approximately 2 cm by approximately 2 cm in size, was sensitized with 2% DPC.

This chain joins TRBV7-2 and TRBJ2-3; 8 bases match TRBD2. Sequences were derived from whole blood, sampled in connection with sensitization to the hapten diphenylcyclopropenone (DPC). This receptor was taken from a woman aged 55-70 years with alopecia areata. Some clones in this sample may be carry-over from other donors' samples. CDR3 bases: TGTGCCATCCGGACTAGCAAAGATACGCAGTATTTT. Residues: CAIRTSKDTQYF.